This TCR beta chain came from a study of blood T cell repertoires in COVID-19. Study summary: The United States, Italy and Spain supplied acute and convalescent COVID-19 samples. T cells, B-cell-depleted T cells, or PBMCs provided the cDNA or gDNA that served as material.

Clones were sequenced by immunoSEQ multiplex PCR, and TCRdb holds only the in-frame ones, with some missing. The sample has fewer than 200,000 clones; 80% to 95% are singletons. The germline V gene has CDR1 ENHRY and CDR2 SYGVKD. The V end was cut by 3 bases, the J end by 6 bases, with 6 bases between. This CDR3 has 12 residues. The chain links TRBV10-3 to TRBJ2-1; D is ambiguous. This receptor was identified in a man aged 50-60 years with acute or convalescent COVID-19. Sequenced: peripheral blood. In nucleotides, the CDR3 is TGTGCCATCAGTGATCTTATCAATGAGCAGTTCTTC. Translating it yields CAISDLINEQFF.